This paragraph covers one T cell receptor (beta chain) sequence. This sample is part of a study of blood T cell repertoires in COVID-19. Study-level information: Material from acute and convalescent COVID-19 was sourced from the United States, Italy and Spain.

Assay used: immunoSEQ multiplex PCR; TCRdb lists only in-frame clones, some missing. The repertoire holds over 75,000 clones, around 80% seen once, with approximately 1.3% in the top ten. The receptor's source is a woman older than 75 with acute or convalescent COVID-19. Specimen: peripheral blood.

As DNA, the CDR3 is TGTGCCAGCAGCGTAGGGGCGGGGGGCGTCGACGAGCAGTACTTC. This translates into CASSVGAGGVDEQYF. The chain has TRBV9 and TRBJ2-7; 8 nucleotides align to TRBD2. CDR1 SGDLS and CDR2 YYNGEE come from the germline V gene. The CDR3 sequence is 15 residues long. Trimming took 0 bases from V and 5 from J; bases not matched to a gene: 7.